This T cell receptor beta chain stems from a study of Graves' ophthalmopathy and Graves' hyperthyroidism. On this clonotype itself: Given a much more abundant clone one base away, this may be a read error.

The sequenced template was RNA, covering the TCR beta CDR3 region. Following a first-round RT-PCR that used HTBI primers, a second-round multiplex PCR was carried out. TCRdb ran MiXCR on the multiplex PCR reads and lists one entry per CDR3 protein. This table holds roughly 1.1 million distinct CDR3 sequences, roughly two fifths found once. The sample was peripheral blood or thyroid tissue (not recorded which). This clonotype was obtained from an adult man with Graves' hyperthyroidism.

In DNA form, the CDR3 reads TGCAGTGCTAGTGAGGGGGGGACAGGGCATCAGCCCCAGCATTTT. This encodes CSASEGGTGHQPQHF. J is TRBJ1-5 and V is TRBV20-1; 9 nucleotides align to TRBD1. With 3 bases clipped from V and 5 bases from J, the junction kept 8 bases outside the gene matches. CDR3 length equals 15 residues. Germline lookup yields CDR1 DFQATT and CDR2 SNEGSKA (reference sequence).